This T cell receptor (beta chain) stems from a study of OX40 agonist ivuxolimab in advanced cancers. Whole-study context: In this trial design, patients received ivuxolimab intravenously at 0.01 to 10 mg/kg every 2 weeks. With a range of roughly 20 to 80, age averaged approximately 55 years, and about 80% were male. The study's findings and limits: At 0.1 to 3.0 mg/kg and by week 6, CD4+ and CD8+ T cells in the blood had expanded clonally. Clonal expansion among partial responders at 0.1-3.0 mg/kg ranked near the lowest.

J was trimmed by 5 bases and V by 1 base; bases with no gene match: 5. This CDR3 has 15 residues. The germline V gene encodes CDR1 MGHRA and CDR2 YSYEKL. In regard to this clone: What it binds is unknown.

Clones were sequenced by immunoSEQ multiplex PCR, and TCRdb holds only the in-frame ones, with some missing. The sample contains 60,000 to 95,000 clones, under 95% of which appear only once. The chain recombines TRBV4-1 with TRBJ2-3; 8 bases fit TRBD2. Sequenced here: CD4+ or CD8+ T cells sorted from blood, sampled in a trial of the OX40 agonist ivuxolimab. The clonotype originates from an adult with an advanced solid tumor such as melanoma, head and neck, liver or kidney cancer. The CDR3 DNA follows: TGCGCCAGCAGCCAAGTGTCGGGGGGGCAAGATACGCAGTATTTT. Protein product: CASSQVSGGQDTQYF.